A selection of T cell receptor beta chains follows, all from one sample in a study of cytomegalovirus exposure and HLA in healthy donors. Profiled with immunoSEQ multiplex PCR; TCRdb holds only in-frame clones, not every one. The sample carries 150,000 to 200,000 clones, around three quarters recorded once. The material sequenced was PBMCs. The receptors here all came from a woman aged 25-40 years in good health and CMV-seropositive. Both conserved end residues are part of each CDR3. Each record gives: V gene, J gene, clone size, D gene, CDR3 DNA, CDR3 protein. The D gene is left open where the match is weak. Part of the rows lack a size; the others show once, few, many or a class for expanded clones.

TRBV6-1,TRBJ1-5,NA,TRBD1,TGTGCCAGCATGGACAGGGGAGGATATCAGCCCCAGCATTTT,CASMDRGGYQPQHF
TRBV5-1,TRBJ1-1,NA,TRBD1,TGCGCCAGCAGTTCGGGACAGGTATCTGAAGCTTTCTTT,CASSSGQVSEAFF
TRBV29-1,TRBJ1-1,NA,TRBD1,TGCAGCGTTAGGGGACAGGGGGCTTGGGAAGCTGAAGCTTTCTTT,CSVRGQGAWEAEAFF
TRBV2,TRBJ1-1,NA,NA,TGTGCCAGCAGGCGACAGCCTGAAGCTTTCTTT,CASRRQPEAFF
TRBV5-1,TRBJ2-5,NA,TRBD1,TGCGCCAGCAGTTCCGGACAGGGGGCAGGAGAGACCCAGTACTTC,CASSSGQGAGETQYF
TRBV15,TRBJ2-5,NA,NA,TGTGCCACCAGCAGAGACAGGGGTCCCTTTGAGACCCAGTACTTC,CATSRDRGPFETQYF
TRBV30,TRBJ1-1,NA,NA,TGTGCCTGGGTAAGGGCGGGGTTGAACACTGAAGCTTTCTTT,CAWVRAGLNTEAFF
TRBV6-1,TRBJ2-7,NA,TRBD1,TGTGCCAGCAGCATGGACAGGGGTAACCACGAGCAGTACTTC,CASSMDRGNHEQYF
TRBV15,TRBJ2-5,NA,NA,TGTGCCACCAGCAGAGATAGAGCCCAAGAGACCCAGTACTTC,CATSRDRAQETQYF
TRBV7-2,TRBJ1-5,NA,TRBD1,TGTGCCAGCAGCGCCGGACAGGGGGCAGGTCAGCCCCAGCATTTT,CASSAGQGAGQPQHF
TRBV28,TRBJ1-2,NA,NA,TGTGCCAGCGGGCCGGGGTATGACTACACCTTC,CASGPGYDYTF
TRBV28,TRBJ2-1,NA,TRBD2,TGTGCCAGCGCTTCCCCGGGGAGGCCACGGGGGGTATACAATGAGCAGTTCTTC,CASASPGRPRGVYNEQFF
TRBV7-9,TRBJ1-4,NA,NA,TGTGCCAGCACCTTGTGGGACATTGCATCACCAACTAATGAAAAACTGTTTTTT,CASTLWDIASPTNEKLFF
TRBV25-1,TRBJ2-1,once,TRBD2,TGTGCCAGCAGCGGGACTAGCGGGCTCCCCGGCGATGAGCAGTTCTTC,CASSGTSGLPGDEQFF
TRBV5-1,TRBJ2-1,NA,TRBD2,TGCGCCAGCAGCTTAGGGCCCGGGGGGGCCTCCTACAATGAGCAGTTCTTC,CASSLGPGGASYNEQFF
TRBV5-1,TRBJ2-3,NA,NA,TGCGCCAGCAGCTTGGTGGGGGGTCCAGATACGCAGTATTTT,CASSLVGGPDTQYF
TRBV19,TRBJ2-3,once,NA,TGTGCCAGTAGTATGTCGGGAGTAGGCACAGATACGCAGTATTTT,CASSMSGVGTDTQYF
TRBV13,TRBJ2-3,NA,TRBD1,TGTGCCAGCAGCTTAGATAGGGGGCGCTACACAGATACGCAGTATTTT,CASSLDRGRYTDTQYF
TRBV4-1,TRBJ1-2,NA,NA,TGCGCCAGCAGCCCAACCCCAGGGAACTATGGCTACACCTTC,CASSPTPGNYGYTF
TRBV5-4,TRBJ2-5,NA,NA,TGTGCCAGCAGCTTGGGCCCAGGTGAGGAGACCCAGTACTTC,CASSLGPGEETQYF
TRBV7-2,TRBJ2-7,NA,NA,TGTGCCAGCAGCTTAGCCACGACTCACTACGAGCAGTACTTC,CASSLATTHYEQYF
TRBV5-1,TRBJ1-4,NA,NA,TGCGCCAGCAGCTTGGATGGGGCAGGGAATGGAAAACTGTTTTTT,CASSLDGAGNGKLFF
TRBV10-1,TRBJ2-7,NA,TRBD1,TGCGCCAGCAGTGAGGGACAGGGGGCGTACGAGCAGTACTTC,CASSEGQGAYEQYF
TRBV19,TRBJ2-4,NA,NA,TGTGCCAGTAGTATAGATCGTTCTCCACTAGCCAAAAACATTCAGTACTTC,CASSIDRSPLAKNIQYF
TRBV10-3,TRBJ1-3,few,NA,TGTGCCATCAGTGATCACTACTTAGGACAGTCGAGCTCTGGAAACACCATATATTTT,CAISDHYLGQSSSGNTIYF
TRBV9,TRBJ2-7,NA,TRBD2,TGTGCCAGCAGCGTAGGGACTAGCGGGAGCTACGAGCAGTACTTC,CASSVGTSGSYEQYF
TRBV5-4,TRBJ2-7,NA,TRBD1,TGTGCCAGCAGCTACTTGGACAGGGCCTACGAGCAGTACTTC,CASSYLDRAYEQYF
TRBV5-6,TRBJ2-7,NA,NA,TGTGCCAGCAGGAAACAGAACTCCTACGAGCAGTACTTC,CASRKQNSYEQYF
TRBV28,TRBJ1-2,NA,TRBD1,TGTGCCAGCACAGGACAGGGACGAGGCTACACCTTC,CASTGQGRGYTF
TRBV30,TRBJ2-7,NA,NA,TGTGCCTGGAGTGTTAGTCAGGGCGGCGAGCAGTACTTC,CAWSVSQGGEQYF
TRBV7-9,TRBJ2-5,once,NA,TGTGCCAGCAGCTTAGTTTCCAATAGAGAGACCCAGTACTTC,CASSLVSNRETQYF
TRBV18,TRBJ1-1,NA,NA,TGTGCCAGCTCACGTACCACAGGCCTCGGGGCTTTCTTT,CASSRTTGLGAFF
TRBV15,TRBJ1-2,NA,TRBD1,TGTGCCACCAGCGGACAGGGGATCCAAAACTATGGCTACACCTTC,CATSGQGIQNYGYTF
TRBV10-3,TRBJ2-6,NA,TRBD1,TGTGCCATCAGAGGACAGGCCGATTCTGGGGCCAACGTCCTGACTTTC,CAIRGQADSGANVLTF
TRBV5-4,TRBJ2-1,NA,TRBD2,TGTGCCAGCAGCCGTCCGGGACTAGCGGCTATAAACAATGAGCAGTTCTTC,CASSRPGLAAINNEQFF
TRBV5-4,TRBJ2-5,NA,NA,TGTGCCAGCAGCTTTGGTGGGGTTAGGACAGGGAGGGAAGAGACCCAGTACTTC,CASSFGGVRTGREETQYF
TRBV29-1,TRBJ2-6,NA,TRBD1,TGCAGCGTTGCAGGGGGCTCTGGGGCCAACGTCCTGACTTTC,CSVAGGSGANVLTF
TRBV7-9,TRBJ1-4,NA,NA,TGTGCCAGCAGCCGACAGGCGAGGGAAAAACTGTTTTTT,CASSRQAREKLFF
TRBV10-3,TRBJ2-1,NA,TRBD1,TGTGCCATCAGTGAAAGGGACGGGACAGGGAATTTGTACAATGAGCAGTTCTTC,CAISERDGTGNLYNEQFF
TRBV28,TRBJ1-2,once,NA,TGTGCCAGCAGTTTATATCAGGTTGACTATGGCTACACCTTC,CASSLYQVDYGYTF
TRBV5-6,TRBJ1-4,NA,TRBD1,TGTGCCAGCAGCTCAACCCGACAGGGAGAAAAACTGTTTTTT,CASSSTRQGEKLFF
TRBV28,TRBJ1-2,NA,TRBD1,TGTGCCAGCAGGTCGACAGGGCAATCCAGTGGCTACACCTTC,CASRSTGQSSGYTF